Below are 4 T cell receptor beta chains sequenced from a single sample in a study of CD4 T cells in relation to SARS-CoV-2 and coronaviruses. Unexposed donor CD4+ T cells date from about 2011-2018, before the COVID-19 pandemic. Clones were sequenced by immunoSEQ multiplex PCR, and TCRdb holds only the in-frame ones, with some missing. Here the sample spans around 65,000 clones, 87% being singletons. The sequencing sample was made of memory CD4+ T cells from PBMCs. These receptors were taken from a human donor in good health.

V is TRBV30 and J is TRBJ2-5, with 7 bases matching TRBD2. J was trimmed by 1 base and V by 4 bases; bases with no gene match: 12. Germline CDR1 GTSNPN, CDR2 SVGIG (reference sequence). The CDR3 extends over 16 amino acids. This CDR3 reads CAWNGWGGPSQETQYF. The CDR3 nucleotides read TGTGCCTGGAATGGGTGGGGGGGACCCTCCCAAGAGACCCAGTACTTC.

The genes are TRBV20-1 and TRBJ2-1; 10 bases align to TRBD2. The V gene end was trimmed by 3 bases and the J gene end by 6 bases; junction bases not matched to a gene: 5. Germline V gene lookup returns CDR1 DFQATT and CDR2 SNEGSKA (reference sequence). The CDR3 is made up of 14 amino acids. CDR3 in DNA: TGCAGTGCTAGTTACGGGACTAGCGTCAATGAGCAGTTCTTC. It translates to CSASYGTSVNEQFF.

This clone was counted once. The gene calls are TRBV5-1 and TRBJ2-7, with 7 bases lining up with TRBD1. Germline V gives CDR1 SGHRS, CDR2 YFSETQ. V trimming: 4 bases; J trimming: 2 bases; junction bases outside the gene matches: 9. The CDR3 sequence is 15 residues long. CDR3 region: CASSEGTVVTYEQYF. CDR3 nucleotide sequence: TGCGCCAGCAGCGAGGGGACAGTTGTGACCTACGAGCAGTACTTC.

V gene TRBV2 combines with J gene TRBJ1-5; D possibly corresponds to TRBD1 (5 bases). From germline, CDR1 is SNHLY and CDR2 FYNNEI. This CDR3 is built from 14 residues. V was clipped by 7 bases and J by 7 bases, with 17 bases between them. This CDR3 reads CASNREAKGQPQHF. Here the CDR3 DNA reads TGTGCCAGCAATCGTGAGGCAAAGGGGCAGCCCCAGCATTTT.